The 18 T cell receptor beta chains given below trace back to one sample, sequenced in a study of Ad26.COV2.S vaccination and SARS-CoV-2 variants. Specified treatment: roughly 19 received Ad26.COV2.S at low or high dose, single or two shots; roughly five received placebo; per-sample allocation not given. On day 63 after the first injection, vaccine and placebo recipients gave samples. Here immunoSEQ multiplex PCR was the method, and the copy in TCRdb shows in-frame clones only, minus some. The data contain about 680,000 clones, approximately 88% of them singletons. The source material was peripheral blood, sampled in a trial of Ad26.COV2.S vaccine versus placebo. The receptors come from a person aged 18 to 59 who received the Ad26.COV2.S COVID-19 vaccine or a placebo.

This chain links TRBV18 with TRBJ2-2, with 10 nucleotides matching TRBD2. The CDR3 length is 16 residues. Per the germline V gene, CDR1 is KGHSH and CDR2 is LQKENI. With V trimmed by 5 bases and J by 6 bases, 9 bases remained unmatched. The CDR3 region is CASSSSPSGSAGELFF. CDR3 sequence (DNA): TGTGCCAGCTCATCCTCGCCTAGCGGGAGCGCCGGGGAGCTGTTTTTT.

The chain uses TRBV14 and TRBJ2-6; 9 bases fit TRBD2. The CDR3 loop spans 17 amino acids. With 4 bases clipped from V and 2 bases from J, the junction kept 6 bases outside the gene matches. The germline CDR1 and CDR2 sequences are SGHDN and FVKESK. The DNA of the CDR3 is TGTGCCAGCAGCCTCGCTAGCGGGATCGCTGGGGCCAACGTCCTGACTTTC. It is translated as CASSLASGIAGANVLTF.

The chain recombines TRBV5-5 with TRBJ1-2, with D possibly being TRBD1 (5 bases). The length of the CDR3 is 13 residues. The germline V gene encodes CDR1 SGHKS and CDR2 YYEKEE (reference sequence). Deletions cut 7 bases from V and 4 bases from J, with 14 bases between. CDR3 DNA: TGTGCCAGCTCGTCGGGGGGAGGCTATGGCTACACCTTC. This translates into CASSSGGGYGYTF.

CDR3 bases: TGTGCCAGCAGCCCCCGGGGGAGGGAAAAAAACATTCAGTACTTC. Encoded protein: CASSPRGREKNIQYF. The chain links TRBV7-9 to TRBJ2-4, with TRBD2 matching over 7 bases. Germline CDR1 is SEHNR and CDR2 is FQNEAQ (reference sequence). V trimming: 5 bases; J trimming: 4 bases; junction bases outside the gene matches: 8. The CDR3 is 15 residues long.

This chain joins TRBV19 and TRBJ2-1, with 11 bases lining up with TRBD1. This CDR3 is built from 14 residues. Germline-derived CDR1 and CDR2 are LNHDA and SQIVND (reference sequence). With 4 bases clipped from V and 7 bases from J, the junction kept 3 bases outside the gene matches. The CDR3 sequence is CASSTGQGANEQFF. In nucleotides, the CDR3 is TGTGCCAGTAGTACCGGACAGGGGGCAAATGAGCAGTTCTTC. Drawing the rest from reference TRBV19 and TRBJ2-1, the complete variable domain is DGGITQSPKYLFRKEGQNVTLSCEQNLNHDAMYWYRQDPGQGLRLIYYSQIVNDFQKGDIAEGYSVSREKKESFPLTVTSAQKNPTAFYLCASSTGQGANEQFFGPGTRLTVL.

The gene calls are TRBV10-2 and TRBJ2-7; D ambiguous. CDR3 size: 13 residues. Germline CDR1 is WSHSY and CDR2 is SAAADI. V lost 2 bases and J lost 3, with 8 bases in between. In nucleotides, the CDR3 is TGCGCCAGCAGTGAGGGCCTTGGCTACGAGCAGTACTTC. Encoded protein: CASSEGLGYEQYF.

This chain joins TRBV2 and TRBJ1-1; 7 nucleotides agree with TRBD1. The CDR3 consists of 13 residues. With 9 bases clipped from V and 0 bases from J, the junction kept 4 bases outside the gene matches. Germline V gives CDR1 SNHLY, CDR2 FYNNEI. The CDR3 region is CARGQPMNTEAFF. The CDR3 nucleotides read TGTGCCAGGGGACAGCCTATGAACACTGAAGCTTTCTTT.

The genes are TRBV19 and TRBJ1-1; D unresolved. The germline CDR1 and CDR2 sequences are LNHDA and SQIVND (reference sequence). The V gene lost 5 bases and the J gene lost 0 bases, with 10 bases spanning the gap. The CDR3 runs 14 residues. For the CDR3, the DNA is TGTGCCAGTAGTTTTCGACAAATGAACACTGAAGCTTTCTTT. It is translated as CASSFRQMNTEAFF.

This sequence joins TRBV6-6 and TRBJ1-2; tentatively, D is TRBD1 (5 bases). Germline-derived CDR1 and CDR2 are MNHNY and SVGAGI (reference sequence). This CDR3 has 15 amino acids. The V gene lost 6 bases and the J gene lost 5 bases, with 19 bases spanning the gap. The CDR3 region is CASRPPSGFGYGYTF. The CDR3 nucleotides read TGTGCCAGCAGGCCACCCTCAGGGTTTGGATATGGCTACACCTTC.

V is TRBV19 and J is TRBJ1-4; D may be TRBD1 (6 bases). From germline, CDR1 is LNHDA and CDR2 SQIVND (reference sequence). This CDR3 comprises 14 residues. Trimming stripped 6 bases from V and 4 bases from J, with 12 bases between. This CDR3 is CASSPPGVNEKLFF. The CDR3, as DNA: TGTGCCAGTAGCCCCCCAGGGGTTAATGAAAAACTGTTTTTT.

This clone was counted a single time. V usage is TRBV30 and J usage is TRBJ1-1; D unclear. Trimming stripped 0 bases from V and 12 bases from J, with 11 bases between. The CDR3 loop spans 11 amino acids. CDR1 is GTSNPN and CDR2 is SVGIG in the germline V gene (reference sequence). The CDR3 reads CAWSVSISPFF. In nucleotides, the CDR3 is TGTGCCTGGAGTGTGTCCATTAGCCCTTTCTTT.

V gene TRBV12-5 combines with J gene TRBJ1-4, with D hard to call. The germline gives CDR1 LGHNT, CDR2 FRNRAP. V lost 1 base to trimming and J lost 8 bases, with 17 bases between them. CDR3 length equals 16 residues. CDR3 coding DNA: TGTGCTAGTGGTTTGGGGCAGGAAGGAACGGACGAAAAACTGTTTTTT. Amino acid sequence: CASGLGQEGTDEKLFF.

The chain combines TRBV25-1 with TRBJ1-2, with 8 bases identical to TRBD1. V shed 7 bases and J 11 bases; nucleotides not matched to a gene: 18. This CDR3 region has 15 residues. Germline lookup yields CDR1 MGHDK and CDR2 SYGVNS. CDR3 sequence: CASTKQGARVSEYTF. The CDR3 DNA reads TGTGCCAGCACAAAGCAGGGGGCTCGAGTCTCCGAATACACCTTC.

The rearrangement uses TRBV3-1 (or the pseudogene TRBV3-2) and TRBJ2-3, with 8 positions matching TRBD1. The CDR3 runs 13 residues. The germline gives CDR1 LGHDT, CDR2 YNNKEL (reference sequence). Unmatched junction bases numbered 4, after V lost 0 bases and J lost 11 bases. CDR3 in amino acids: CASSQDIGQGQYF. The CDR3 nucleotides read TGTGCCAGCAGCCAAGATATCGGACAGGGGCAGTATTTT.

The chain links TRBV5-1 to TRBJ2-3; 9 bases align to TRBD1. The CDR3 totals 14 residues. CDR1 is SGHRS and CDR2 is YFSETQ in the germline V gene. The V segment lost 4 bases and the J segment 6 bases; nucleotides outside the gene matches: 6. CDR3 in DNA: TGCGCCAGCAGCCCGGGACAGGGAGTGGATACGCAGTATTTT. This translates into CASSPGQGVDTQYF.

The J gene is TRBJ2-4, the V gene TRBV9; 8 bases line up with TRBD2. CDR1 SGDLS and CDR2 YYNGEE come from the germline V gene. This CDR3 has 17 residues. V was clipped by 4 bases and J by 0 bases; unmatched bases: 9. CDR3 loop: CASSSGTRAEAKNIQYF. The CDR3 nucleotides read TGTGCCAGCAGCTCCGGGACTAGAGCGGAAGCCAAAAACATTCAGTACTTC.

This clone was seen a single time. The genes are TRBV7-2 and TRBJ2-1; D is perhaps TRBD1 (6 bases). Trimming removed 6 bases at V and 5 bases at J, with 11 bases between. Germline loops: CDR1 SGHTA, CDR2 FQGNSA. This CDR3 contains 13 residues. CDR3 loop: CASRSGQNNEQFF. DNA of the CDR3: TGTGCCAGCAGATCTGGACAGAACAATGAGCAGTTCTTC.

This clone was counted between two and nine times. The chain is built from TRBV9 and TRBJ2-1, with D possibly being TRBD2 (6 bases). From germline, CDR1 is SGDLS and CDR2 YYNGEE. CDR3 length equals 14 residues. V was shortened by 0 bases and J by 4 bases, with 8 bases between the two germline ends. CDR3 coding DNA: TGTGCCAGCAGCGTAGGGAGGGTTTACAATGAGCAGTTCTTC. Translation gives CASSVGRVYNEQFF.